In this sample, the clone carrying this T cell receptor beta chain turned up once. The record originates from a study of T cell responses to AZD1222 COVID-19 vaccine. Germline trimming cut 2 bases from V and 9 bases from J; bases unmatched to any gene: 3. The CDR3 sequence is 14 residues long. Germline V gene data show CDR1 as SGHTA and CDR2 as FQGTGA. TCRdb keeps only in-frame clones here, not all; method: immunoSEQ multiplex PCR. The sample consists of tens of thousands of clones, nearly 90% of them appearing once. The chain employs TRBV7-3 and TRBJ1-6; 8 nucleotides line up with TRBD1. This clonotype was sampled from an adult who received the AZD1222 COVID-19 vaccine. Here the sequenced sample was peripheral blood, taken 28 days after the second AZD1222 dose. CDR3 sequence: CASSLQGAGSPLHF. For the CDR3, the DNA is TGTGCCAGCAGCTTACAGGGGGCAGGTTCACCCCTCCACTTT.